This T cell receptor beta chain emerged from a study of blood T cell repertoires in COVID-19. The wider study: Donors in the United States, Italy and Spain gave samples during acute or convalescent COVID-19. T cells, B-cell-depleted T cells, or PBMCs supplied cDNA or gDNA.

Trimming took 5 bases from V and 7 from J, leaving 11 bases between them. In germline, CDR1 is PRHDT, CDR2 FYEKMQ (reference sequence). The CDR3 totals 12 residues. Per the original data handling: Reference gene primers were amplified, and this amplification served to estimate nucleated cell counts. Generated by immunoSEQ multiplex PCR, the TCRdb table keeps only in-frame clones and is missing some. V, J and clone size reflect that table, while D and trimming were determined from the DNA. The table lists a few hundred thousand clones, around 89% of them singletons, with about 12% in the top ten. The sequence was collected from a woman in her fifties or sixties with acute or convalescent COVID-19. The V and J genes are TRBV13 and TRBJ1-1, with D perhaps TRBD1 (6 bases). Source material: peripheral blood. The CDR3 sequence: CASSTWTDEAFF. Written as DNA, the CDR3 is TGTGCCAGCAGCACATGGACAGATGAAGCTTTCTTT.